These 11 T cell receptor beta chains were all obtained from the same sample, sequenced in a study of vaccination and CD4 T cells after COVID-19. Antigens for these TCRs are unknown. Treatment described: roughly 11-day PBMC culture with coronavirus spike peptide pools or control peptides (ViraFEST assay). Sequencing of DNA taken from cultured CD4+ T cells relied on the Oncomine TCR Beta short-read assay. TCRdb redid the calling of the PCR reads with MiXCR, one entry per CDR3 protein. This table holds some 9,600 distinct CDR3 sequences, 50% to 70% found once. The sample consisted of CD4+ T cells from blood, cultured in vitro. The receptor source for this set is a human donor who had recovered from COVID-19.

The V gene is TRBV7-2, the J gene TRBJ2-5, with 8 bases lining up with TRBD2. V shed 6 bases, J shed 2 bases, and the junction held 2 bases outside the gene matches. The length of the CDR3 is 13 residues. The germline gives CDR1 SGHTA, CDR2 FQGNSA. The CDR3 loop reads CASSRGGQETQYF. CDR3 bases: TGTGCCAGCAGTCGGGGGGGGCAAGAGACCCAGTACTTC. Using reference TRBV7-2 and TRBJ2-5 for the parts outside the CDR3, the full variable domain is GAGVSQSPSNKVTEKGKDVELRCDPISGHTALYWYRQSLGQGLEFLIYFQGNSAPDKSGLPSDRFSAERTGGSVSTLTIQRTQQEDSAVYLCASSRGGQETQYFGPGTRLLVL.

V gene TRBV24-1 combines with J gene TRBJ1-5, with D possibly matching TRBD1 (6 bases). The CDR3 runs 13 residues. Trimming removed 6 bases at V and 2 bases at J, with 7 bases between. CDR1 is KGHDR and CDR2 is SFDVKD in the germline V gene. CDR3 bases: TGTGCCACCAGTTACAGGGGCAATCAGCCCCAGCATTTT. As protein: CATSYRGNQPQHF.

CDR3 nucleotide sequence: TGTGCCAGCAGCGAGTACAGGGCGGGGAACACTGAAGCTTTCTTT. As protein: CASSEYRAGNTEAFF. The V and J genes are TRBV7-9 and TRBJ1-1, with D tentatively TRBD1 (6 bases). This CDR3 region has 15 residues. V shed 5 bases and J shed 1 base, with 14 bases lying between them. Germline loops: CDR1 SEHNR, CDR2 FQNEAQ (reference sequence).

The CDR3 region has the DNA TGTGCCACCAGTGTTGGGCCGGACGGGGAGCTGTTTTTT. Translated, it gives CATSVGPDGELFF. V is TRBV24-1 and J is TRBJ2-2, with D hard to call. CDR1 and CDR2 (germline): KGHDR, SFDVKD. The CDR3 loop spans 13 amino acids. V gave up 5 bases and J gave up 7 bases, with 10 bases separating them.

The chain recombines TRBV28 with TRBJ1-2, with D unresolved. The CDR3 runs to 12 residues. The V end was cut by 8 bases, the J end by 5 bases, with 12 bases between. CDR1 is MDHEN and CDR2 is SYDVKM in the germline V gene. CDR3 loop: CASGNRRYGYTF. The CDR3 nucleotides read TGTGCCAGCGGAAACCGCCGGTATGGCTACACCTTC.

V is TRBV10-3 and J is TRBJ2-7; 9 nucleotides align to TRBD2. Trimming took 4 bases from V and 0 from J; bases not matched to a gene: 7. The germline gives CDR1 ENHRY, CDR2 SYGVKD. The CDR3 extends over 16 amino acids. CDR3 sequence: CAISVAAGGSSYEQYF. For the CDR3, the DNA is TGTGCCATCAGTGTTGCCGCGGGGGGGAGCTCCTACGAGCAGTACTTC.

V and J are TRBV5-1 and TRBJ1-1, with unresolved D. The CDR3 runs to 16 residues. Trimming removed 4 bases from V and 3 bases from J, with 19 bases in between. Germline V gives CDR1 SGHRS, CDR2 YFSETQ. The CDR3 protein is CASSPPFATGDTEAFF. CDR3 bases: TGCGCCAGCAGCCCCCCCTTCGCGACCGGGGACACTGAAGCTTTCTTT. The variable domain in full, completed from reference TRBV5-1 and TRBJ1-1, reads KAGVTQTPRYLIKTRGQQVTLSCSPISGHRSVSWYQQTPGQGLQFLFEYFSETQRNKGNFPGRFSGRQFSNSRSEMNVSTLELGDSALYLCASSPPFATGDTEAFFGQGTRLTVV.

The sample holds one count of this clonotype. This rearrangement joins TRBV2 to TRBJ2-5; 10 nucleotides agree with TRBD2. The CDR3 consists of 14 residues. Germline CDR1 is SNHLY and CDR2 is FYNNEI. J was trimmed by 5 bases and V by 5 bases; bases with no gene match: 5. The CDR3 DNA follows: TGTGCCAGCAGTCTAGCGGGAGTAACGGAGACCCAGTACTTC. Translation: CASSLAGVTETQYF.

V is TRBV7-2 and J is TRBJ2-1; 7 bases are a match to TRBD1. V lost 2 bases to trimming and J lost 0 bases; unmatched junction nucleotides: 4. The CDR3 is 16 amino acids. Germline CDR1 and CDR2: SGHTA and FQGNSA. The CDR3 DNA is TGTGCCAGCAGCTTAATAGCAGGGGGCTCCTACAATGAGCAGTTCTTC. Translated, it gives CASSLIAGGSYNEQFF. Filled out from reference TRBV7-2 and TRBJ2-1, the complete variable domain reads GAGVSQSPSNKVTEKGKDVELRCDPISGHTALYWYRQSLGQGLEFLIYFQGNSAPDKSGLPSDRFSAERTGGSVSTLTIQRTQQEDSAVYLCASSLIAGGSYNEQFFGPGTRLTVL.

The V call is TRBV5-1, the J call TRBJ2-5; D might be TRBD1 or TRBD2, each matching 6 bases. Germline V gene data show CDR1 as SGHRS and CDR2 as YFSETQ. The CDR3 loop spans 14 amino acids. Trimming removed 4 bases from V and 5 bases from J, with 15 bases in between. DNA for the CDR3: TGCGCCAGCAGCGGAGGGACACTGCTTGAGACCCAGTACTTC. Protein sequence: CASSGGTLLETQYF.

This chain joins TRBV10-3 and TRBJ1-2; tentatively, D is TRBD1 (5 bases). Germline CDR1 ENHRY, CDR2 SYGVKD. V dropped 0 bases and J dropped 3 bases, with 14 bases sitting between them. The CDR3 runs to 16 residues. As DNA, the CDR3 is TGTGCCATCAGTGAGTCGCGGACAAGTGGTGACTATGGCTACACCTTC. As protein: CAISESRTSGDYGYTF.